This entry lists 9 T cell receptor beta chains sequenced from one sample in a study of identical twins. TCRdb analysed the 5' RACE reads with MiXCR anew, one entry per CDR3 protein. Here the sample spans around 490,000 distinct CDR3 sequences, roughly 15% being singletons. In addition, the sample was reused for a study of yellow fever vaccine responses in identical twins.

Input material: CD4+ T cells sorted from blood. These receptors were taken from a woman aged 18-29 years in good health.

This clonotype was seen a few times. This chain links TRBV29-1 with TRBJ2-3; possibly TRBD2 for D (6 bases). Between the trimmed V and J ends, which lost 4 bases and 0 bases, there was a span of 14 bases. CDR3 size: 15 residues. Germline CDR1 is SQVTM and CDR2 is ANQGSEA. CDR3 sequence: CSVGGTALSTDTQYF. The CDR3 DNA is TGCAGCGTTGGCGGGACCGCCCTCAGCACAGATACGCAGTATTTT.

This clonotype came up a few times. The chain couples TRBV5-1 to TRBJ2-1; TRBD2 aligns across 11 bases. With 4 bases clipped from V and 7 bases from J, the junction kept 7 bases outside the gene matches. Germline V lookup: CDR1 SGHRS, CDR2 YFSETQ. CDR3 length: 15 amino acids. The CDR3 sequence is CASSQKRTSGNEQFF. Here the CDR3 DNA reads TGCGCCAGCAGCCAGAAACGGACTAGCGGGAATGAGCAGTTCTTC.

The chain recombines TRBV5-1 with TRBJ2-5; 7 bases are shared with TRBD1. After removal of 3 bases from V and 1 base from J, the junction contained 6 bases not matched to a gene. Per the germline V gene, CDR1 is SGHRS and CDR2 is YFSETQ. This CDR3 is 15 amino acids long. CDR3 amino acids: CASSWGYRGQETQYF. The CDR3 DNA is TGCGCCAGCAGCTGGGGATACAGGGGCCAAGAGACCCAGTACTTC.

This clonotype occurred a few times. The V gene is TRBV5-1, the J gene TRBJ2-3; TRBD2 matches 9 bases. V was pared by 4 bases and J by 4 bases, with 13 bases of the junction left unmatched. The CDR3 sequence is 17 residues long. CDR1 and CDR2 (germline): SGHRS, YFSETQ. The CDR3, as DNA: TGCGCCAGCAGCGGGCCCCTTGCGGGGGGGCTGGCAGATACGCAGTATTTT. Protein: CASSGPLAGGLADTQYF. The variable domain in full, with the rest retrieved from reference TRBV5-1 and TRBJ2-3, is KAGVTQTPRYLIKTRGQQVTLSCSPISGHRSVSWYQQTPGQGLQFLFEYFSETQRNKGNFPGRFSGRQFSNSRSEMNVSTLELGDSALYLCASSGPLAGGLADTQYFGPGTRLTVL.

This chain uses TRBV10-3 with TRBJ2-1, with D perhaps matching TRBD2 (6 bases). This CDR3 has 14 residues. Germline-derived CDR1 and CDR2 are ENHRY and SYGVKD. The V end was cut by 0 bases, the J end by 6 bases, with 9 bases between. The CDR3 sequence is CAISESTSFNEQFF. Written as DNA, the CDR3 is TGTGCCATCAGTGAGTCGACTAGTTTCAATGAGCAGTTCTTC.

This clonotype was seen more than once but under ten times. The rearrangement joins TRBV7-8 to TRBJ2-3; 11 bases match TRBD2. The trim removed 1 base at V and 2 bases at J, leaving 11 bases unmatched. CDR1 is SGHVS and CDR2 is FQNEAQ in the germline V gene. This CDR3 is built from 19 residues. This CDR3 is CASSLGVSGRAGPTDTQYF. The CDR3 region has the DNA TGTGCCAGCAGCTTAGGCGTTAGCGGGAGGGCCGGACCCACAGATACGCAGTATTTT. Supplemented by reference TRBV7-8 and TRBJ2-3, the full variable domain reads GAGVSQSPRYKVAKRGQDVALRCDPISGHVSLFWYQQALGQGPEFLTYFQNEAQLDKSGLPSDRFFAERPEGSVSTLKIQRTQQEDSAVYLCASSLGVSGRAGPTDTQYFGPGTRLTVL.

This clonotype was seen at least ten times. The chain couples TRBV28 to TRBJ1-2; D is unclear. From germline, CDR1 is MDHEN and CDR2 SYDVKM. Trimming left V 8 bases short and J 4 bases short, with 8 bases between. This CDR3 is built from 11 residues. The CDR3 sequence is CASGNFYGYTF. DNA for the CDR3: TGTGCCAGCGGAAACTTCTATGGCTACACCTTC.

The J gene is TRBJ2-3, the V gene TRBV7-8; D is ambiguous. Germline CDR1 SGHVS, CDR2 FQNEAQ. The V and J ends lost 3 bases and 1 base respectively, with 5 bases between them. This CDR3 has 13 residues. The DNA of the CDR3 is TGTGCCAGCAGCTTTTACGGCACAGATACGCAGTATTTT. It translates to CASSFYGTDTQYF. The full variable domain, its missing parts supplied by reference TRBV7-8 and TRBJ2-3, is GAGVSQSPRYKVAKRGQDVALRCDPISGHVSLFWYQQALGQGPEFLTYFQNEAQLDKSGLPSDRFFAERPEGSVSTLKIQRTQQEDSAVYLCASSFYGTDTQYFGPGTRLTVL.

This clonotype has just a few counts. The chain carries TRBV20-1 and TRBJ2-7; tentative D call: TRBD2 (6 bases). The CDR3 length is 15 residues. Germline V gene lookup returns CDR1 DFQATT and CDR2 SNEGSKA (reference sequence). The CDR3 sequence is CSPGLGDSSSYEQYV. For the CDR3, the DNA is TGCAGCCCGGGCCTGGGGGACTCCAGCTCCTACGAGCAGTACGTC.